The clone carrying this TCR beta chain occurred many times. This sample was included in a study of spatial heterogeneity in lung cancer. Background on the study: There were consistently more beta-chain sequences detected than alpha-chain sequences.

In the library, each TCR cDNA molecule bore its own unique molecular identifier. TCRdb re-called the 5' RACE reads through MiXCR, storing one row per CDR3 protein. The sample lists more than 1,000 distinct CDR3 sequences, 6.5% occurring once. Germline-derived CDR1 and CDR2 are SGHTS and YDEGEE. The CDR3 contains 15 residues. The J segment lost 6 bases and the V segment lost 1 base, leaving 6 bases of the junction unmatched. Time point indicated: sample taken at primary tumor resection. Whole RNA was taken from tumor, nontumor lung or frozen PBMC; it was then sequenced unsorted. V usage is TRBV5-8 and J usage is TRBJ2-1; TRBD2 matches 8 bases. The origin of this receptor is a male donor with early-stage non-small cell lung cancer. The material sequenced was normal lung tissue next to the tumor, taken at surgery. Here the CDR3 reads CASSLFTGGGNEQFF. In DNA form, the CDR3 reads TGTGCCAGCAGCTTGTTTACGGGAGGGGGCAATGAGCAGTTCTTC.